A selection of T cell receptor beta chains follows, all from one sample in a study of blood T cells in healthy people across ages. TCRdb re-derived calls from the 5' RACE reads in MiXCR, one entry per CDR3 protein. Found here are roughly 700,000 distinct CDR3 sequences, around 49% of them singletons; the top ten hold roughly 30%. The sample taken for sequencing was blood. The receptors were gathered from a woman aged 55-69 years in good health. Both conserved end residues are part of each CDR3. Each record gives: J gene, V gene, D gene, clone size, CDR3 DNA, CDR3 protein. A D gene is named only where the DNA matches it firmly. The size of a clone is reported for some rows only, either as once, few or many, or as a class for expanded clones.

TRBJ2-3	TRBV3-1	TRBD2	NA	TGTGCCAGCAGCCAAGAGACTAGCGGCACAGATACGCAGTATTTT	CASSQETSGTDTQYF
TRBJ2-3	TRBV10-3	TRBD1	once	TGTGCCATCAGGTTCACAGGGGTTGGAGATACGCAGTATTTT	CAIRFTGVGDTQYF
TRBJ2-1	TRBV3-1	TRBD2	NA	TGTGCCAGCAGCCCTCCCGGGACTAGCTTTAGCAATGAGCAGTTCTTC	CASSPPGTSFSNEQFF
TRBJ2-3	TRBV7-2	TRBD2	NA	TGTCCCAGCAGCTTCCCGGGACTAGCTCCCACAGATACGCAGTATTTT	CPSSFPGLAPTDTQYF
TRBJ2-1	TRBV20-1	TRBD2	NA	TGCAGTGCTAGAGCTGCTAGAGGACTAGCGATGGATGAGCAGTTCTTC	CSARAARGLAMDEQFF
TRBJ2-7	TRBV18	TRBD1	NA	TGTGCCAGCTCCCCAGGGTCAGGGGGCTCCTACAATGAGCAGTACTTC	CASSPGSGGSYNEQYF
TRBJ2-3	TRBV29-1	NA	NA	TGCAGCGTGGTCCCCGTAGGGGGAGGGCCAATCGAAGATACGCAGTATTTT	CSVVPVGGGPIEDTQYF
TRBJ2-1	TRBV12-3/TRBV12-4	NA	NA	TGTGCCAGCAGTCCGCCGGAGGGTGAGCAGTTCTTC	CASSPPEGEQFF
TRBJ1-2	TRBV2	NA	NA	TGTGCCAGCAGACTACTAGGATATGGCTACACCTTC	CASRLLGYGYTF
TRBJ1-2	TRBV5-1	NA	NA	TGCGCCAGCAGCTTGATGGGGGCCTTCGATGGCTACACCTTC	CASSLMGAFDGYTF
TRBJ2-1	TRBV24-1	NA	NA	TGTGCCACCAGTGATGCTCAGGGATTCTCCTACAATGAGCAGTTCTTC	CATSDAQGFSYNEQFF
TRBJ2-3	TRBV6-2/TRBV6-3	NA	few	TGTGCCAGCAGTTACATAGGACCTAGCACAGATAGGCAGTATTTT	CASSYIGPSTDRQYF
TRBJ2-1	TRBV27	TRBD1	NA	TGTGCCAGCAGCCCGCCTGGACAGGGGAGCAATGAGCAGTTCTTC	CASSPPGQGSNEQFF
TRBJ1-2	TRBV28	NA	NA	TGTGCCAGCACCGCACACCCCGGGACGGCCTATGGCTACACCTTC	CASTAHPGTAYGYTF
TRBJ2-1	TRBV6-5	NA	few	TGTGCCAGCAGTTCCTTAAAGGAGCAGTTCTTC	CASSSLKEQFF
TRBJ2-1	TRBV9	NA	NA	TGTGCCAGCAGCACCACGGACTGGGATTTGGATGAGCAGTTCTTC	CASSTTDWDLDEQFF
TRBJ2-7	TRBV7-2	TRBD1	NA	TGTGCCAGCAGCCCGAGAGGGGGCAATTACTCCTACGAGCAGTACTTC	CASSPRGGNYSYEQYF
TRBJ1-1	TRBV7-2	NA	few	TGTGCCAGCAGCTTAGGCGGGTACAGGAACACTGAAGCTTTCTTT	CASSLGGYRNTEAFF
TRBJ1-4	TRBV2	NA	NA	TGTGCCAGCAGTGGTCTGACAGGAGTGAATGAAAAACTGTTTTTT	CASSGLTGVNEKLFF
TRBJ2-7	TRBV6-2/TRBV6-3	NA	NA	TGTGCCAGCAGCCCTGTGACAGGAGCCATTGTTGGGCAGTACTTC	CASSPVTGAIVGQYF
TRBJ1-2	TRBV10-3	NA	NA	TGTGCCATCAGTGAGTCGAGGGGAACCTATGGCTACACCTTC	CAISESRGTYGYTF
TRBJ1-2	TRBV29-1	NA	few	TGCAGCGTTGAAGGGGATGGGGAAGGCTACACCTTC	CSVEGDGEGYTF
TRBJ2-7	TRBV7-2	NA	NA	TGTGCCAGCAGCTTAGAAAAGGGAAACTACGAGCAGTACTTC	CASSLEKGNYEQYF
TRBJ2-7	TRBV12-3/TRBV12-4	TRBD2	NA	TGTGCCAGCAGTCAATGGGGCGCTAGCGGGAGATACGAGCAGTACTTC	CASSQWGASGRYEQYF
TRBJ1-2	TRBV10-3	NA	NA	TGTGCCATCAGTGAAGGGGACACCGGTGCAAGCTACACCTTC	CAISEGDTGASYTF
TRBJ2-4	TRBV28	NA	NA	TGTGCCAGCACACAGACAGGCCCCAGGGAGCAGTACTTC	CASTQTGPREQYF
TRBJ2-7	TRBV20-1	TRBD2	NA	TGCAGTGCTAAAGCGGGAGTCTACAATGAGCAGTACTTC	CSAKAGVYNEQYF
TRBJ1-3	TRBV7-2	NA	NA	TGTGCCAGCAGCCCCAATATCGGACAAGACCTCTCTGGAAACACCATATATTTT	CASSPNIGQDLSGNTIYF
TRBJ2-3	TRBV20-1	TRBD2	NA	TGCAGTGCTAGTCCGGGAGGAGCGCGCACAGATACGCAGTATTTT	CSASPGGARTDTQYF
TRBJ2-6	TRBV4-3	NA	NA	TGCGCCAGCAGCCTAGATGATCTTACAGGCTCCTACTCTGGGGCCGACGTCCTGACTTTC	CASSLDDLTGSYSGADVLTF
TRBJ2-5	TRBV29-1	NA	few	TGCAGCGTTGTCAGTCCACTATTACCGGAAGAGACCCAGTACTTC	CSVVSPLLPEETQYF
TRBJ1-5	TRBV7-2	NA	few	TGTGCCAGCAGCTCGGACGGGAACAATCAGCCCCAGCATTTT	CASSSDGNNQPQHF
TRBJ2-3	TRBV10-3	TRBD2	few	TGTGCCATCAGTGATGGAGCGGGGGAAGATACGCAGTATTTT	CAISDGAGEDTQYF
TRBJ2-3	TRBV28	TRBD2	NA	TGTGCCAGCAGTTTAAGGGTAGCGGGAGCGTATGGAGATACGCAGTATTTT	CASSLRVAGAYGDTQYF
TRBJ2-1	TRBV24-1	NA	once	TGTGCCACCAGTGATCTAGGGGCCTTAAGGATCGATGAGCAGTTCTTC	CATSDLGALRIDEQFF
TRBJ2-3	TRBV5-1	TRBD2	NA	TGCGCCAGCAGCTTGGAGACTAGCGGGATTCTTGGTACGCAGTATTTT	CASSLETSGILGTQYF
TRBJ1-6	TRBV20-1	NA	NA	TGCAGTGCAACTTCTGGACCGTCACCCCTCCACTTT	CSATSGPSPLHF
TRBJ2-3	TRBV20-1	TRBD1	NA	TGCAGTGCTAGAGCCTTCGGGACAGGGAGTTCCACAGATACGCAGTATTTT	CSARAFGTGSSTDTQYF
TRBJ2-7	TRBV12-3/TRBV12-4	NA	NA	TGTGCCAGCAGTTTGACGGATACGTCACGCGAGCAGTACTTC	CASSLTDTSREQYF
TRBJ2-7	TRBV3-1	TRBD2	NA	TGTGCCAGCAGCCAGCTGGCGGGAGGAACCTACGAGCAGTACTTC	CASSQLAGGTYEQYF
TRBJ2-7	TRBV29-1	NA	NA	TGCAGCGTTGAATGGGGGCAGGGTGAAGAGCAGTACTTC	CSVEWGQGEEQYF
TRBJ2-5	TRBV5-1	TRBD2	few	TGCGCCAGCAGCTTGGGAACTAGCGATTTTGACGAGACCCAGTACTTC	CASSLGTSDFDETQYF
TRBJ2-7	TRBV3-1	NA	few	TGTGCCAGCAGCCATGAACCGGGACTGCACAATGAGCAGTACTTC	CASSHEPGLHNEQYF
TRBJ2-1	TRBV15	NA	few	TGTGCCACCAGCAGAGCAGGGCGGGGAGAAGGGCAGTTCTTC	CATSRAGRGEGQFF
TRBJ2-6	TRBV4-2	NA	NA	TGTGCCAGCAGCCAGGACAGCAATTCTGGGGCCAACGTCCTGACTTTC	CASSQDSNSGANVLTF
TRBJ2-1	TRBV27	TRBD1	NA	TGTGCCAGCAGTTCCTCGGACAGGGCCTTCAGGGAGCAGTTCTTC	CASSSSDRAFREQFF
TRBJ1-2	TRBV20-1	NA	few	TGCAGTGCTAGATTCTTTTATGGCTACACCTTC	CSARFFYGYTF
TRBJ2-7	TRBV3-1	NA	NA	TGTGCCAGCAGCCAAGAGCCCCTCAGGGAGCAGTACTTC	CASSQEPLREQYF
TRBJ2-5	TRBV4-3	NA	few	TGCGCCAGCAGCCCCAAACTAACCCTGGAGACCCAGTACTTC	CASSPKLTLETQYF
TRBJ2-5	TRBV7-2	TRBD1	few	TGTGCCAGCATTCCGCCGGGACAGGGGGCGCGAGAGACCCAGTACTTC	CASIPPGQGARETQYF
TRBJ2-3	TRBV11-2	NA	NA	TGTGCCAGCAGCTTCGGGGGACCAGATACGCAGTATTTT	CASSFGGPDTQYF
TRBJ2-7	TRBV28	NA	NA	TGTGCCAGCAAAACAAGGAGGAGGGAGCAGTACTTC	CASKTRRREQYF